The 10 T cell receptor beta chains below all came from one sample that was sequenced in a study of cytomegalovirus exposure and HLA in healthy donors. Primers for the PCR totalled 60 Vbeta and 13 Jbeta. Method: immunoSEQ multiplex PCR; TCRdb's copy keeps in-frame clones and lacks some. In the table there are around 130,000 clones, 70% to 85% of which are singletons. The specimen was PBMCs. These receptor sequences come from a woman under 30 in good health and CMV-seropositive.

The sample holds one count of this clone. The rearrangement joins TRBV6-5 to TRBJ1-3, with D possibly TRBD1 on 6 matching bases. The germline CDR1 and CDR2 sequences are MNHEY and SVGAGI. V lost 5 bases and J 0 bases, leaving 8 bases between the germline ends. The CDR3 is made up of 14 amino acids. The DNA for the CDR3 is TGTGCCAGCAGTCTACAGGGCTCTGGAAACACCATATATTTT. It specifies CASSLQGSGNTIYF.

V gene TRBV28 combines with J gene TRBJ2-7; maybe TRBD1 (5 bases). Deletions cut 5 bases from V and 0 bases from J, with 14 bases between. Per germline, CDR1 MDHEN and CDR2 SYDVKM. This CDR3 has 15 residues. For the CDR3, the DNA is TGTGCCAGCAGTCCGGACATCGCGAGCTCCTACGAGCAGTACTTC. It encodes CASSPDIASSYEQYF. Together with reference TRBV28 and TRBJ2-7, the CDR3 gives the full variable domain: DVKVTQSSRYLVKRTGEKVFLECVQDMDHENMFWYRQDPGLGLRLIYFSYDVKMKEKGDIPEGYSVSREKKERFSLILESASTNQTSMYLCASSPDIASSYEQYFGPGTRLTVT.

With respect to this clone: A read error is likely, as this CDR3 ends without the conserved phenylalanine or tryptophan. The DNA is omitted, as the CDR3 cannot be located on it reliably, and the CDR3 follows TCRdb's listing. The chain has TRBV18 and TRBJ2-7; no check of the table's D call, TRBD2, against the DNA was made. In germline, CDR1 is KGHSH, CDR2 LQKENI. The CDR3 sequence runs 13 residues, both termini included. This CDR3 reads CASSPIGTSGVPS.

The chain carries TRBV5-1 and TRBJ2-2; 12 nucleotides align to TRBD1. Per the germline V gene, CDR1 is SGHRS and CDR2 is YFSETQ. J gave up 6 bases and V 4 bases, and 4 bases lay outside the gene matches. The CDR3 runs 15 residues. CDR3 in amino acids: CASSMGQGASGELFF. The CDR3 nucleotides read TGCGCCAGCAGCATGGGACAGGGGGCTTCCGGGGAGCTGTTTTTT.

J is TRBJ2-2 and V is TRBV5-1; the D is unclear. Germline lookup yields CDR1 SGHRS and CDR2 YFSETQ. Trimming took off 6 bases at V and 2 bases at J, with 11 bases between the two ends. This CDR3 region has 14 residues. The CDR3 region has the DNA TGCGCCAGCAAAACCACGGGTAACACCGGGGAGCTGTTTTTT. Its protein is CASKTTGNTGELFF. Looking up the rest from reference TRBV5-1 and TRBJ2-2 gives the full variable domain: KAGVTQTPRYLIKTRGQQVTLSCSPISGHRSVSWYQQTPGQGLQFLFEYFSETQRNKGNFPGRFSGRQFSNSRSEMNVSTLELGDSALYLCASKTTGNTGELFFGEGSRLTVL.

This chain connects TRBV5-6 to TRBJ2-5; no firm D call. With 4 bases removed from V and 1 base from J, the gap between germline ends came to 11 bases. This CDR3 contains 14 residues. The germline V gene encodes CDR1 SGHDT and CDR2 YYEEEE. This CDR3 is CASSPVHSQETQYF. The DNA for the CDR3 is TGTGCCAGCAGCCCTGTTCACAGCCAAGAGACCCAGTACTTC.

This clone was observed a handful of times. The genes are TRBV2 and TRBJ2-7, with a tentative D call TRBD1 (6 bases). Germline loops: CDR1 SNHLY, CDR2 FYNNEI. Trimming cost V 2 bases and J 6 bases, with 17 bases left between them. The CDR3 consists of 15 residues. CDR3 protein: CASSEWQGRFSEQYF. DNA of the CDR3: TGTGCCAGCAGTGAATGGCAGGGGCGATTCAGCGAGCAGTACTTC.

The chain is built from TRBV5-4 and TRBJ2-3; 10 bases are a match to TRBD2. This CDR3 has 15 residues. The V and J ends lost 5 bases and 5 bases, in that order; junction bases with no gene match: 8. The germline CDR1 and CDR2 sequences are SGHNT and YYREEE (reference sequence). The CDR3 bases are TGTGCCAGCAGTTGGAAGCGGGGGGGCGAAGATACGCAGTATTTT. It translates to CASSWKRGGEDTQYF. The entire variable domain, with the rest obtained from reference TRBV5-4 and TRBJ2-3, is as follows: ETGVTQSPTHLIKTRGQQVTLRCSSQSGHNTVSWYQQALGQGPQFIFQYYREEENGRGNFPPRFSGLQFPNYSSELNVNALELDDSALYLCASSWKRGGEDTQYFGPGTRLTVL.

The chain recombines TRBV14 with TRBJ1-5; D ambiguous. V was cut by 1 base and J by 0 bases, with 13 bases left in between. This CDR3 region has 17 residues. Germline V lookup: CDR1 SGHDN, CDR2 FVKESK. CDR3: CASSQGALSLSNQPQHF. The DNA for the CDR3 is TGTGCCAGCAGCCAAGGGGCGCTTTCTCTTAGCAATCAGCCCCAGCATTTT.

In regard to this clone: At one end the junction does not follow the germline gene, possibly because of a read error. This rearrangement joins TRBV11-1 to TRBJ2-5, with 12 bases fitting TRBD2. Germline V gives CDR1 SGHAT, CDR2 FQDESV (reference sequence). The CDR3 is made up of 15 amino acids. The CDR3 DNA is TGTGCCAGCAGCCTAGCGGGGGGGCTCCCAGAGACCCAGTACTTC. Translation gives CASSLAGGLPETQYF.